These 18 T cell receptor beta chains were all obtained from the same sample, sequenced in a study of blood T cell repertoires in COVID-19. The data were produced by immunoSEQ multiplex PCR, yet TCRdb's version contains in-frame clones alone and is incomplete. Of tens of thousands of clones in the sample, 85% to 90% were seen once. Sequencing input: peripheral blood. These receptor sequences come from a man aged 45 to 65 with active COVID-19.

The chain employs TRBV7-8 and TRBJ1-1, with D hard to call. V lost 7 bases, J lost 2 bases, and 11 bases lay in between. CDR3 length equals 13 residues. Germline loops: CDR1 SGHVS, CDR2 FQNEAQ. DNA for the CDR3: TGTGCCAGCATGTCACAGAGTAACACTGAAGCTTTCTTT. Translated: CASMSQSNTEAFF.

The V call is TRBV5-4, the J call TRBJ2-5, with TRBD2 identical over 7 bases. CDR3 size: 14 residues. Per the germline V gene, CDR1 is SGHNT and CDR2 is YYREEE (reference sequence). With V trimmed by 4 bases and J by 4 bases, 7 bases remained unmatched. Written as DNA, the CDR3 is TGTGCCAGCAGCGGACCATGGGGGGGAGAGACCCAGTACTTC. This codes for CASSGPWGGETQYF.

This chain's CDR3 is CSARVRNTIYF. As DNA, the CDR3 is TGCAGTGCTAGAGTTCGGAACACCATATATTTT. V and J are TRBV20-1 and TRBJ1-3; D unresolved. The CDR3 extends over 11 amino acids. Germline V lookup: CDR1 DFQATT, CDR2 SNEGSKA (reference sequence). Trimming took 1 base from V and 7 from J, leaving 5 bases between them.

The chain joins TRBV6-5 to TRBJ1-4; 9 bases match TRBD1. Germline V gene sequence: CDR1 MNHEY, CDR2 SVGAGI. CDR3 length: 14 amino acids. After removal of 6 bases from V and 10 bases from J, the junction contained 9 bases not matched to a gene. The CDR3 region is CASSQDRGRVKLFF. The CDR3, as DNA: TGTGCCAGCAGCCAGGACAGGGGACGAGTAAAACTGTTTTTT.

This rearrangement joins TRBV18 to TRBJ2-5; 13 bases agree with TRBD2. CDR1 and CDR2 (germline): KGHSH, LQKENI. V shed 4 bases, J shed 0 bases, and the junction held 2 bases outside the gene matches. The CDR3 sequence is 16 residues long. The CDR3 protein is CASSLGLAGYQETQYF. For the CDR3, the DNA is TGTGCCAGCTCACTGGGACTAGCGGGGTACCAAGAGACCCAGTACTTC.

V is TRBV13 and J is TRBJ2-1; 8 bases are a match to TRBD2. The germline V gene has CDR1 PRHDT and CDR2 FYEKMQ (reference sequence). The CDR3 totals 12 residues. V trimming: 11 bases; J trimming: 10 bases; junction bases outside the gene matches: 10. The CDR3 DNA reads TGTGCCGGAAGAGGTATAGCGGGAGAGCAGTTCTTC. Its translation is CAGRGIAGEQFF.

V and J are TRBV3-1 (or the pseudogene TRBV3-2) and TRBJ2-3, with a possible D match to TRBD2 (6 bases). CDR1 and CDR2 (germline): LGHDT, YNNKEL (reference sequence). The CDR3 sequence is 18 residues long. The V end lost 11 bases, the J end lost 0 bases, and 27 bases lay between the germline ends. CDR3 coding DNA: TGTGCCTCCGACTCGGGGTTAGCGGATTACGCTAGCACAGATACGCAGTATTTT. It codes for CASDSGLADYASTDTQYF.

V and J are TRBV27 and TRBJ2-3; D is possibly TRBD2 (6 bases). CDR3 length: 20 amino acids. Trimming took off 1 base at V and 8 bases at J, with 31 bases between the two ends. CDR1 and CDR2 (germline): MNHEY, SMNVEV (reference sequence). CDR3 protein: CASSLFGGALGAEWDTTQYF. The CDR3 DNA reads TGTGCCAGCAGTTTATTTGGCGGGGCTTTAGGAGCGGAATGGGATACTACGCAGTATTTT.

J is TRBJ2-7 and V is TRBV7-9; 7 bases fit TRBD1. The CDR3 has 15 amino acids. J was trimmed by 2 bases and V by 5 bases; bases with no gene match: 9. CDR1 is SEHNR, CDR2 FQNEAQ, per germline (reference sequence). DNA of the CDR3: TGTGCCAGCAGCGCAAGCTTCGACAGGGCCTACGAGCAGTACTTC. Translated, it gives CASSASFDRAYEQYF.

The chain is built from TRBV29-1 and TRBJ1-2; the match to TRBD1 covers 7 bases. Germline V gene data show CDR1 as SQVTM and CDR2 as ANQGSEA. V shed 0 bases, J shed 5 bases, and the junction held 3 bases outside the gene matches. This CDR3 contains 13 residues. In nucleotides, the CDR3 is TGCAGCGTTGAAGATGAGACAGGGTATGGCTACACCTTC. It specifies CSVEDETGYGYTF.

J is TRBJ2-1 and V is TRBV7-3; 9 bases are shared with TRBD2. CDR3 length: 18 amino acids. Germline CDR1 reads SGHTA; CDR2 reads FQGTGA. The J segment lost 5 bases and the V segment lost 2 bases, leaving 13 bases of the junction unmatched. The CDR3 here is CASSLYPPGAGGNNEQFF. The CDR3 DNA reads TGTGCCAGCAGCTTATACCCTCCGGGGGCGGGAGGGAACAATGAGCAGTTCTTC.

V usage is TRBV3-1 (or the pseudogene TRBV3-2) and J usage is TRBJ2-2; 10 bases agree with TRBD1. This CDR3 region has 16 residues. J gave up 5 bases and V 1 base, and 4 bases lay outside the gene matches. Germline CDR1 is LGHDT and CDR2 is YNNKEL (reference sequence). The CDR3 nucleotides are TGTGCCAGCAGCCAAGTTGGGACAGGGGCGACCGGGGAGCTGTTTTTT. Protein: CASSQVGTGATGELFF.

The gene calls are TRBV19 and TRBJ1-2; D is unclear. V lost 5 bases to trimming and J lost 7 bases, with 14 bases between them. The length of the CDR3 is 13 residues. Germline V lookup: CDR1 LNHDA, CDR2 SQIVND (reference sequence). The CDR3 sequence is CASSPLVVFGYTF. The DNA of the CDR3 is TGTGCCAGTAGTCCCCTAGTTGTATTTGGCTACACCTTC.

The gene calls are TRBV7-8 and TRBJ2-5; D ambiguous. V lost 0 bases and J lost 5, with 10 bases in between. The germline gives CDR1 SGHVS, CDR2 FQNEAQ. This CDR3 spans 14 amino acids. The CDR3 is CASSLAPPRETQYF. CDR3 nucleotides: TGTGCCAGCAGCTTAGCTCCGCCCCGGGAGACCCAGTACTTC. The entire variable domain, with the rest obtained from reference TRBV7-8 and TRBJ2-5, is as follows: GAGVSQSPRYKVAKRGQDVALRCDPISGHVSLFWYQQALGQGPEFLTYFQNEAQLDKSGLPSDRFFAERPEGSVSTLKIQRTQQEDSAVYLCASSLAPPRETQYFGPGTRLLVL.

The chain combines TRBV7-9 with TRBJ2-5; tentative D call: TRBD1 (5 bases). The V end lost 6 bases, the J end lost 2 bases, and 16 bases lay between the germline ends. This CDR3 is built from 15 residues. CDR1 and CDR2 from the germline V gene are SEHNR and FQNEAQ (reference sequence). The CDR3 here is CASSWGVDIQETQYF. The CDR3 DNA is TGTGCCAGCAGTTGGGGTGTGGACATACAAGAGACCCAGTACTTC.

The chain employs TRBV5-1 and TRBJ2-2, with D tentatively TRBD1 (5 bases). Deletions cut 2 bases from V and 3 bases from J, with 8 bases between. Germline CDR1 and CDR2: SGHRS and YFSETQ. The length of the CDR3 is 14 residues. The CDR3 bases are TGCGCCAGCAGCTTACTACAGGACACCGGGGAGCTGTTTTTT. It codes for CASSLLQDTGELFF.

This sequence joins TRBV30 and TRBJ1-5; TRBD1 matches at 10 bases. Unmatched junction bases numbered 7, after V lost 3 bases and J lost 2 bases. The CDR3 has 16 residues. Germline loops: CDR1 GTSNPN, CDR2 SVGIG (reference sequence). In DNA form, the CDR3 reads TGTGCCTGGAGCCCGGGACAGGGGATACGCAATCAGCCCCAGCATTTT. Translated, it gives CAWSPGQGIRNQPQHF.

The V and J genes are TRBV11-2 and TRBJ1-2, with TRBD1 as a possible D gene (6 bases). The ends were cut back, 1 base at V and 7 bases at J, with 16 bases in the middle. Germline assignment: CDR1 SGHAT and CDR2 FQNNGV. This CDR3 is 15 amino acids long. CDR3 region: CASSLATGRASGYTF. Written as DNA, the CDR3 is TGTGCCAGCAGCTTAGCTACAGGGAGGGCCTCTGGCTACACCTTC.